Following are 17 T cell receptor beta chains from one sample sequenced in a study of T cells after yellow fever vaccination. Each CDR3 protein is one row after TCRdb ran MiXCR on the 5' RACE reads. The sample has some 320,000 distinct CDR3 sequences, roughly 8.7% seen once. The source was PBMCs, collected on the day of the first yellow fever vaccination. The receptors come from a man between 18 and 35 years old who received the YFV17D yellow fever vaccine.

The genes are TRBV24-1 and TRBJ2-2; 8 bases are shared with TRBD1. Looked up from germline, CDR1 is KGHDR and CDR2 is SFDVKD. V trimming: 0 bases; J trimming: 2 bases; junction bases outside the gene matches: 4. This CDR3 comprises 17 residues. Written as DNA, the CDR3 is TGTGCCACCAGTGATTTGCGGCAGGGGGCCAACACCGGGGAGCTGTTTTTT. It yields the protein CATSDLRQGANTGELFF.

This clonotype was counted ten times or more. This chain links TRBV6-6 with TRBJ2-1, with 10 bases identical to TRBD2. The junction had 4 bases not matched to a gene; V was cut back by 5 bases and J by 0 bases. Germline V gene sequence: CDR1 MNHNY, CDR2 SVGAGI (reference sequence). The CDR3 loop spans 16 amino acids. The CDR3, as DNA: TGTGCCAGCAGTCCTAGCGGGGGTAGCTCCTACAATGAGCAGTTCTTC. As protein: CASSPSGGSSYNEQFF.

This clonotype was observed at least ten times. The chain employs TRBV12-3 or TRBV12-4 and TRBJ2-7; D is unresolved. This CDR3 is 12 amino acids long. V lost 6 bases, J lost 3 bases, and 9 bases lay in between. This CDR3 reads CASSFGSYEQYF. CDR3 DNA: TGTGCCAGCAGCTTCGGCAGCTACGAGCAGTACTTC.

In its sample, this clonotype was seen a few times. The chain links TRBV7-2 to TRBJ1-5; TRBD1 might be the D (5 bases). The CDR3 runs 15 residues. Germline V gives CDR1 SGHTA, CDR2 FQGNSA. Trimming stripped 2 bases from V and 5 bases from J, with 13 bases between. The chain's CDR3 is CASSLMQGLDQPQHF. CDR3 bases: TGTGCCAGCAGCTTAATGCAGGGATTGGATCAGCCCCAGCATTTT.

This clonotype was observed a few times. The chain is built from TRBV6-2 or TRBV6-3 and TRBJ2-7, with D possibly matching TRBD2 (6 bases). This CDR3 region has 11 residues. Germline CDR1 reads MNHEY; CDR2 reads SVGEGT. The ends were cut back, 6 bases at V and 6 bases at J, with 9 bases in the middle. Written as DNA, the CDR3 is TGTGCCAGCAGCAACGGGGGCGAGCAGTACGTC. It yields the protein CASSNGGEQYV.

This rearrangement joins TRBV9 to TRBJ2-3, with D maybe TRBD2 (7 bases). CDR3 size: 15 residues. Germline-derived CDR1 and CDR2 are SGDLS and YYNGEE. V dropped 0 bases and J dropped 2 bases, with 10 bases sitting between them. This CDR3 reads CASSVGGGLTDTQYF. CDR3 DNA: TGTGCCAGCAGCGTAGGCGGGGGCCTCACAGATACGCAGTATTTT.

The CDR3: CSARSRGFDETQYF. The DNA for the CDR3 is TGCAGTGCTAGATCCAGGGGTTTCGATGAGACCCAGTACTTC. The chain combines TRBV20-1 with TRBJ2-5, with D possibly TRBD1 on 6 matching bases. Germline V gives CDR1 DFQATT, CDR2 SNEGSKA (reference sequence). CDR3 length equals 14 residues. Between the trimmed V and J ends, which lost 2 bases and 5 bases, there was a span of 15 bases.

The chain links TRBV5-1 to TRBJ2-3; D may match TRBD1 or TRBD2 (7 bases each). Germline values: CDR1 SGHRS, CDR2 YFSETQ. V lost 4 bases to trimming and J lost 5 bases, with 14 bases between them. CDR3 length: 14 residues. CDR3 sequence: CASSQGGGGDTQYF. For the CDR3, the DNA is TGCGCCAGCAGCCAGGGGGGGGGCGGAGATACGCAGTATTTT.

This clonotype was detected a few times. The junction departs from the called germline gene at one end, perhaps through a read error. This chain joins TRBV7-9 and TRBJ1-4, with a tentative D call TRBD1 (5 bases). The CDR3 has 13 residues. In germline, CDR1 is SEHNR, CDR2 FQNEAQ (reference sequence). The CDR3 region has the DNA TGTGCCAGCAGCTCGACACGGGGGGAAAAACCGTTTTTT. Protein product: CASSSTRGEKPFF.

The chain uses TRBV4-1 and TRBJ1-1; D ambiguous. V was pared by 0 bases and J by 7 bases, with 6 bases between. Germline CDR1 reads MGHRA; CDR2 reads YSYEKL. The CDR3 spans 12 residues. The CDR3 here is CASSQDVGEAFF. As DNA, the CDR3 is TGCGCCAGCAGCCAAGATGTCGGTGAAGCTTTCTTT.

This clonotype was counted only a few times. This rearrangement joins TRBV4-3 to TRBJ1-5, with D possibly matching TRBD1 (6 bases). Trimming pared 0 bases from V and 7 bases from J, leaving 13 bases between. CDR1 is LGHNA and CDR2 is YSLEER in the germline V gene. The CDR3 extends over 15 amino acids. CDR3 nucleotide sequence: TGCGCCAGCAGCCAAGATCGATGGGGGGGCCAGCCCCAGCATTTT. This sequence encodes CASSQDRWGGQPQHF.

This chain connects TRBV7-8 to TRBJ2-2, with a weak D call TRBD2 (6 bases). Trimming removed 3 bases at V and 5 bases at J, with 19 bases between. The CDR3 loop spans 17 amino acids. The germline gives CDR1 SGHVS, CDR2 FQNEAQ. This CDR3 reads CASSFRFGGVGTGELFF. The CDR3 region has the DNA TGTGCCAGCAGCTTTCGGTTTGGCGGGGTAGGAACCGGGGAGCTGTTTTTT.

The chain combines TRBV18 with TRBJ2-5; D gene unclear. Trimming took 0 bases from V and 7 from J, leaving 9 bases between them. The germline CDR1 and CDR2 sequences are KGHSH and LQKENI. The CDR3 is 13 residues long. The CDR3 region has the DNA TGTGCCAGCTCACCACCTTCGTTTGGGACCCAGTACTTC. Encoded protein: CASSPPSFGTQYF. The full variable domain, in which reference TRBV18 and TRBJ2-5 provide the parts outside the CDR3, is NAGVMQNPRHLVRRRGQEARLRCSPMKGHSHVYWYRQLPEEGLKFMVYLQKENIIDESGMPKERFSAEFPKEGPSILRIQQVVRGDSAAYFCASSPPSFGTQYFGPGTRLLVL.

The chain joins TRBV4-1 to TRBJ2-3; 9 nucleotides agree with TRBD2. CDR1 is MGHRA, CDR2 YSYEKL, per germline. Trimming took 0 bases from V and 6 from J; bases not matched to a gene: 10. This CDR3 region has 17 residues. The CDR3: CASSQEGGGALTDTQYF. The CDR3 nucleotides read TGCGCCAGCAGCCAAGAGGGCGGGGGGGCCCTTACCGATACGCAGTATTTT.

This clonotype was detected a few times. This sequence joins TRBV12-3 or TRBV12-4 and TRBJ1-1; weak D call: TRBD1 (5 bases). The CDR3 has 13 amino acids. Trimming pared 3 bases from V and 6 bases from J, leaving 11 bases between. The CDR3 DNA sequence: TGTGCCAGCAGTTTTAGTCAGGGATCTGAAGCTTTCTTT. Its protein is CASSFSQGSEAFF.

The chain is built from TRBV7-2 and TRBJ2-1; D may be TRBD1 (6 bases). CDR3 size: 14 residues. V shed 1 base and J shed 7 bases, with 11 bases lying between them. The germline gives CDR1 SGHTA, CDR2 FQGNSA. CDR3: CASSLDGTGNEQFF. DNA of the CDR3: TGTGCCAGCAGCTTAGATGGCACAGGGAATGAGCAGTTCTTC.

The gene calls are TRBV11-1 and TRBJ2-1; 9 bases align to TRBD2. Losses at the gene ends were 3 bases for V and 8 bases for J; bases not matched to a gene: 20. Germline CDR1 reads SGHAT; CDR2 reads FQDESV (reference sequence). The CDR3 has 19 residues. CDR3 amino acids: CASSFSQREDSAGGHEQFF. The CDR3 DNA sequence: TGTGCCAGCAGCTTCAGTCAGCGGGAGGATTCTGCCGGTGGGCATGAGCAGTTCTTC. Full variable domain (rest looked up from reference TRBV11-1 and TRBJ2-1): EAEVAQSPRYKITEKSQAVAFWCDPISGHATLYWYRQILGQGPELLVQFQDESVVDDSQLPKDRFSAERLKGVDSTLKIQPAELGDSAMYLCASSFSQREDSAGGHEQFFGPGTRLTVL.